The 28 T cell receptor beta chains below come from one sample, sequenced in a study of T cell repertoires in cytomegalovirus infection. Their cognate antigens are unknown. A single record per CDR3 protein comes from TCRdb applying MiXCR to the reads. The sample yields approximately 600,000 distinct CDR3 sequences, 40% seen once. Sequencing used cultured PBMCs, obtained from culture after CMV antigen stimulation. The receptors derive from a human donor in good health (CMV status not recorded). Some clones in this sample may be carry-over from other donors' samples.

The chain has TRBV6-2 or TRBV6-3 and TRBJ1-1, with 7 nucleotides matching TRBD1. CDR3 length: 17 residues. The J segment lost 5 bases and the V segment lost 2 bases, leaving 14 bases of the junction unmatched. Germline assignment: CDR1 MNHEY and CDR2 SVGEGT. The chain's CDR3 is CASSYQTGQWGRTEAFF. The DNA of the CDR3 is TGTGCCAGCAGTTACCAAACGGGACAGTGGGGGCGGACTGAAGCTTTCTTT.

V and J are TRBV11-2 and TRBJ2-2; D might be TRBD2 (6 bases). The CDR3 runs 14 residues. Trimming took 5 bases from V and 7 from J, leaving 14 bases between them. Germline CDR1 and CDR2: SGHAT and FQNNGV. CDR3 sequence reads: CASSRRRAGGELFF. CDR3 nucleotides: TGTGCCAGCAGCCGCCGGAGGGCTGGCGGGGAGCTGTTTTTT.

The J gene is TRBJ1-1, the V gene TRBV7-2; no reliable D call. This CDR3 spans 15 amino acids. Germline values: CDR1 SGHTA, CDR2 FQGNSA. V lost 8 bases and J lost 0, with 16 bases in between. The DNA of the CDR3 is TGTGCCAGCTCTCTACGAGGTTTAATGAACACTGAAGCTTTCTTT. Amino acid sequence: CASSLRGLMNTEAFF.

Many counts were recorded for this clonotype. The chain links TRBV7-2 to TRBJ2-3; 9 nucleotides align to TRBD1. The CDR3 totals 15 residues. V lost 3 bases and J lost 4; bases outside the gene matches: 5. From germline, CDR1 is SGHTA and CDR2 FQGNSA. The CDR3 loop reads CASSFRTGAADTQYF. In nucleotides, the CDR3 is TGTGCCAGCAGCTTTAGGACAGGGGCAGCAGATACGCAGTATTTT.

The chain carries TRBV7-4 and TRBJ2-7; D perhaps matches TRBD2 (6 bases). CDR1 is SGHVT and CDR2 is SQSDAQ in the germline V gene. This CDR3 contains 14 residues. V lost 2 bases and J 2 bases, leaving 10 bases between the germline ends. Written as DNA, the CDR3 is TGTGCCAGCAGCTTATCGGGGGACCCCTACGAGCAGTACTTC. Encoded protein: CASSLSGDPYEQYF.

This clonotype was picked up a small number of times. CDR3 DNA sequence: TGTGCCAGCAGTTACTCGGTGGAGACTGAAGCTTTCTTT. Its protein is CASSYSVETEAFF. This chain links TRBV6-5 with TRBJ1-1; no clear D. Per germline, CDR1 MNHEY and CDR2 SVGAGI. The V gene lost 0 bases and the J gene lost 5 bases, with 7 bases spanning the gap. This CDR3 is built from 13 residues.

This sequence joins TRBV7-9 and TRBJ1-2, with TRBD1 identical over 7 bases. The junction had 9 bases not matched to a gene; V was cut back by 5 bases and J by 3 bases. The CDR3 loop spans 15 amino acids. CDR1 is SEHNR and CDR2 is FQNEAQ in the germline V gene (reference sequence). CDR3 nucleotide sequence: TGTGCCAGCAGCCCCGGACAGGAGGCACACTATGGCTACACCTTC. Translated: CASSPGQEAHYGYTF.

This clonotype was detected only a few times. The chain joins TRBV11-2 to TRBJ2-7; TRBD1 agrees at 9 bases. Germline CDR1 and CDR2: SGHAT and FQNNGV. The trim removed 0 bases at V and 3 bases at J, leaving 6 bases unmatched. The CDR3 loop spans 16 amino acids. The CDR3 sequence is CASSLDLGQGNYEQYF. The DNA for the CDR3 is TGTGCCAGCAGCTTAGATCTCGGACAGGGGAACTACGAGCAGTACTTC.

This clonotype was seen more than once but under ten times. The genes are TRBV6-1 and TRBJ1-2; a possible D gene is TRBD1 (5 bases). V dropped 3 bases and J dropped 4 bases, with 12 bases sitting between them. Germline values: CDR1 MNHNS, CDR2 SASEGT. This CDR3 has 14 amino acids. CDR3 sequence: CASSEMGRLYGYTF. CDR3 DNA sequence: TGTGCCAGCAGTGAGATGGGACGGCTCTATGGCTACACCTTC.

This clonotype has a handful of counts. The chain recombines TRBV10-3 with TRBJ2-1; 13 bases are shared with TRBD2. The CDR3 runs to 20 residues. J gave up 2 bases and V 10 bases, and 20 bases lay outside the gene matches. Germline V gene data show CDR1 as ENHRY and CDR2 as SYGVKD. CDR3 sequence reads: CATLRDPGLAGDPTYNEQFF. The CDR3 coding sequence is TGTGCCACTCTGCGAGACCCAGGACTAGCGGGAGACCCTACCTACAATGAGCAGTTCTTC.

This chain joins TRBV2 and TRBJ2-2, with D possibly TRBD2 on 5 matching bases. This CDR3 comprises 14 residues. Per germline, CDR1 SNHLY and CDR2 FYNNEI. The V end lost 6 bases, the J end lost 4 bases, and 12 bases lay between the germline ends. This CDR3 reads CASRLMDFTGELFF. Written as DNA, the CDR3 is TGTGCCAGCAGGCTAATGGACTTCACCGGGGAGCTGTTTTTT.

This clonotype was picked up a small number of times. Here the CDR3 DNA reads TGTGCCAGCAGTCCTCCGGTCCCCGGGGAGCTGTTTTTT. Translation gives CASSPPVPGELFF. The chain has TRBV6-2 or TRBV6-3 and TRBJ2-2, with D unresolved. Per germline, CDR1 MNHEY and CDR2 SVGEGT. Between the trimmed V and J ends, which lost 5 bases and 6 bases, there was a span of 10 bases. This CDR3 has 13 residues.

The chain uses TRBV20-1 and TRBJ1-6; no clear D gene. Trimming removed 3 bases at V and 7 bases at J, with 10 bases between. CDR1 is DFQATT, CDR2 SNEGSKA, per germline (reference sequence). This CDR3 region has 13 residues. CDR3: CSASPWANSPLHF. The CDR3 DNA reads as TGCAGTGCTAGCCCCTGGGCGAATTCACCCCTCCACTTT.

This chain links TRBV4-1 with TRBJ1-5; D might be TRBD1 (6 bases). CDR1 is MGHRA and CDR2 is YSYEKL in the germline V gene. The CDR3 is 13 amino acids. V dropped 2 bases and J dropped 7 bases, with 9 bases sitting between them. The CDR3 here is CASSQTGPQPQHF. The CDR3 region has the DNA TGCGCCAGCAGCCAAACAGGGCCCCAGCCCCAGCATTTT.

The chain has TRBV25-1 and TRBJ2-1; tentative D call: TRBD1 (5 bases). The CDR3 totals 15 residues. With 8 bases removed from V and 0 bases from J, the gap between germline ends came to 14 bases. The germline V gene has CDR1 MGHDK and CDR2 SYGVNS. CDR3 in amino acids: CASSRRRGSYNEQFF. Written as DNA, the CDR3 is TGTGCCAGCTCCCGAAGAAGGGGCTCCTACAATGAGCAGTTCTTC.

This clonotype was detected only a few times. The gene calls are TRBV11-2 and TRBJ2-1, with D perhaps TRBD2 (6 bases). Germline V gene sequence: CDR1 SGHAT, CDR2 FQNNGV. V was pared by 5 bases and J by 4 bases, with 9 bases between. The CDR3 has 13 amino acids. For the CDR3, the DNA is TGTGCCAGCAGCATCCGGGAGTACAATGAGCAGTTCTTC. Protein sequence: CASSIREYNEQFF. Combining the CDR3 with reference TRBV11-2 and TRBJ2-1 gives the whole variable domain EAGVAQSPRYKIIEKRQSVAFWCNPISGHATLYWYQQILGQGPKLLIQFQNNGVVDDSQLPKDRFSAERLKGVDSTLKIQPAKLEDSAVYLCASSIREYNEQFFGPGTRLTVL.

The chain recombines TRBV12-3 or TRBV12-4 with TRBJ2-5; TRBD2 agrees at 9 bases. This CDR3 contains 15 residues. The ends lost 5 bases at V and 3 bases at J; junction bases unmatched: 7. The CDR3 reads CASSPSGTPKETQYF. The CDR3 DNA follows: TGTGCCAGCAGTCCTAGCGGGACCCCTAAAGAGACCCAGTACTTC.

The rearrangement joins TRBV5-6 to TRBJ2-2; 7 bases are a match to TRBD1. Trimming at V came to 4 bases and at J to 4 bases, leaving 7 bases not matched to a gene. From germline, CDR1 is SGHDT and CDR2 YYEEEE. The CDR3 has 15 residues. DNA of the CDR3: TGTGCCAGCAGCGGACCGCAGGGGGTCACCGGGGAGCTGTTTTTT. Protein: CASSGPQGVTGELFF. Combining the CDR3 with reference TRBV5-6 and TRBJ2-2 gives the whole variable domain DAGVTQSPTHLIKTRGQQVTLRCSPKSGHDTVSWYQQALGQGPQFIFQYYEEEERQRGNFPDRFSGHQFPNYSSELNVNALLLGDSALYLCASSGPQGVTGELFFGEGSRLTVL.

The chain carries TRBV5-5 and TRBJ2-3; 7 positions agree with TRBD2. Germline V gene lookup returns CDR1 SGHKS and CDR2 YYEKEE (reference sequence). The CDR3 spans 14 residues. Trimming at V came to 5 bases and at J to 2 bases, leaving 5 bases not matched to a gene. CDR3 sequence: CASREAGHTDTQYF. The CDR3 nucleotides are TGTGCCAGCAGAGAAGCGGGGCACACAGATACGCAGTATTTT.

The CDR3 loop is CATSRDYLGVNGQYF. The CDR3 coding sequence is TGTGCCACCAGCAGAGATTACTTGGGCGTAAATGGGCAGTACTTC. The chain combines TRBV15 with TRBJ2-7; no clear D gene. This CDR3 comprises 15 residues. The germline V and J ends were trimmed by 0 bases and 9 bases, with 18 bases remaining between them. Germline V CDR1 and CDR2: LNHNV, YYDKDF (reference sequence).

This clonotype was seen ten or more times. V and J are TRBV7-2 and TRBJ1-4; perhaps TRBD1 as D (6 bases). V was clipped by 5 bases and J by 8 bases, with 15 bases between them. The CDR3 runs to 14 residues. Germline CDR1 is SGHTA and CDR2 is FQGNSA. In DNA form, the CDR3 reads TGTGCCAGCAGCCCGCAGGGAAGGGGGGAAAAACTGTTTTTT. Encoded protein: CASSPQGRGEKLFF.

This clonotype was seen a few times. J is TRBJ2-2 and V is TRBV11-2; 10 bases fit TRBD2. The V gene end was trimmed by 5 bases and the J gene end by 5 bases; junction bases not matched to a gene: 8. The germline V gene encodes CDR1 SGHAT and CDR2 FQNNGV. CDR3 length: 16 amino acids. The DNA for the CDR3 is TGTGCCAGCAGCGGGGAACTAGCGGGGAGTACCGGGGAGCTGTTTTTT. This encodes CASSGELAGSTGELFF.

Concerning this clonotype itself: Its ends do not fully match the called genes, so a read error is possible. The chain has TRBV18 and TRBJ1-3, with D unresolved. Germline V gives CDR1 KGHSH, CDR2 LQKENI. The CDR3 has 12 residues. CDR3 amino acids: CASSPSMGLRDF. CDR3 DNA: TGTGCCAGCTCACCATCGATGGGTCTCCGGGATTTT. Full variable domain (remainder filled in from reference TRBV18 and TRBJ1-3): NAGVMQNPRHLVRRRGQEARLRCSPMKGHSHVYWYRQLPEEGLKFMVYLQKENIIDESGMPKERFSAEFPKEGPSILRIQQVVRGDSAAYFCASSPSMGLRDFGEGSWLTVV.

The V and J genes are TRBV7-9 and TRBJ1-2; no clear D. The CDR3 consists of 14 residues. In germline, CDR1 is SEHNR, CDR2 FQNEAQ (reference sequence). V was shortened by 0 bases and J by 9 bases, with 14 bases between the two germline ends. In DNA form, the CDR3 reads TGTGCCAGCAGCTTAGCGTCTTCTACCGAAAGCTACACCTTC. This translates into CASSLASSTESYTF.

This clonotype occurred many times. This chain uses TRBV7-2 with TRBJ2-7, with 8 bases aligning to TRBD1. This CDR3 comprises 14 residues. Germline CDR1 is SGHTA and CDR2 is FQGNSA. V shed 5 bases and J 0 bases; nucleotides not matched to a gene: 3. The CDR3 sequence is CASSPDRGSYEQYF. CDR3 in DNA: TGTGCCAGCAGCCCTGACAGGGGCTCCTACGAGCAGTACTTC.

The V call is TRBV2, the J call TRBJ2-5; D is unresolved. Looked up from germline, CDR1 is SNHLY and CDR2 is FYNNEI. The CDR3 is 13 amino acids. V was cut by 7 bases and J by 4 bases, with 13 bases left in between. The CDR3 nucleotides are TGTGCCAGCACCCAACACAGAGGAGAGACCCAGTACTTC. The encoded protein is CASTQHRGETQYF.

CDR3 sequence (DNA): TGTGCCAGCCTACTTTTTCAGGGCTCCGGCTACACCTTC. Encoded protein: CASLLFQGSGYTF. This sequence joins TRBV6-2 or TRBV6-3 and TRBJ1-2; TRBD1 might be the D (5 bases). Germline-derived CDR1 and CDR2 are MNHEY and SVGEGT. Trimming removed 8 bases from V and 8 bases from J, with 18 bases in between. The CDR3 is 13 amino acids.

The V and J genes are TRBV30 and TRBJ2-7; 10 nucleotides line up with TRBD2. V dropped 0 bases and J dropped 6; count of bases not matched to a gene: 8. Germline CDR1 and CDR2: GTSNPN and SVGIG (reference sequence). The CDR3 has 15 residues. The CDR3: CAWSVRLAGVGEQYF. The CDR3 DNA reads as TGTGCCTGGAGTGTACGACTAGCGGGTGTGGGCGAGCAGTACTTC.